These 23 T cell receptor beta chains came from one sample sequenced in a study of T cell repertoires in cytomegalovirus infection (dated by TCRdb to the late 2010s). Sequencing was performed on an Illumina HiSeq 1500. TCRdb's own reprocessing of the public reads used fastp at Q25 and MiXCR and kept productive beta chains. Under each unique CDR3 protein, matching rows form one entry showing the most common genes and DNA. The sample table shows about 830,000 distinct CDR3 sequences, and approximately 32% are seen once. The ten largest account for roughly an eighth of the sample. What the treatment or condition label conveys for this sample: in vitro stimulation with specific CMV peptide epitopes to enrich CMV-specific T cells. Antigens for these TCRs are unknown. Sample: cultured CD8+ T cells from PBMCs, taken from culture after CMV antigen stimulation. These receptors all come from a human donor in good health (CMV status not recorded). Some clones in this sample may be carry-over from other donors' samples.

This clonotype occurred a few times. The chain has TRBV27 and TRBJ1-6; D not certain. Germline CDR1 reads MNHEY; CDR2 reads SMNVEV (reference sequence). This CDR3 has 15 residues. Trimming removed 3 bases from V and 3 bases from J, with 9 bases in between. This chain's CDR3 is CASSFRNLYNSPLHF. The CDR3 bases are TGTGCCAGCAGTTTCCGCAACCTCTATAATTCACCCCTCCACTTT.

The chain has TRBV7-3 and TRBJ1-1; D gene uncertain. The CDR3 length is 14 residues. CDR1 is SGHTA, CDR2 FQGTGA, per germline. The ends were cut back, 1 base at V and 2 bases at J, with 8 bases in the middle. The CDR3 region has the DNA TGTGCCAGCAGCTTAAATTCAGATAACACTGAAGCTTTCTTT. It specifies CASSLNSDNTEAFF.

The rearrangement uses TRBV3-1 and TRBJ2-7; D is perhaps TRBD2 (5 bases). The V end lost 1 base, the J end lost 3 bases, and 16 bases lay between the germline ends. CDR1 and CDR2 from the germline V gene are LGHDT and YNNKEL (reference sequence). The CDR3 extends over 16 amino acids. CDR3 nucleotides: TGTGCCAGCAGCCAAGTCGCGGGCGTTTCCAACTACGAGCAGTACTTC. Translated, it gives CASSQVAGVSNYEQYF.

The table lists this clonotype with many counts. The genes are TRBV7-6 and TRBJ1-5, with D possibly being TRBD1 (5 bases). The CDR3 is made up of 15 amino acids. The V gene's germline CDR1 is SGHVS and CDR2 FNYEAQ. Trimming cost V 1 base and J 4 bases, with 11 bases left between them. Here the CDR3 reads CASSLDPRENQPQHF. In nucleotides, the CDR3 is TGTGCCAGCAGCTTAGATCCCAGGGAGAATCAGCCCCAGCATTTT.

The chain couples TRBV5-8 to TRBJ2-3; TRBD1 matches 9 bases. The germline CDR1 and CDR2 sequences are SGHTS and YDEGEE. The CDR3 consists of 18 residues. V was pared by 3 bases and J by 0 bases, with 11 bases of the junction left unmatched. For the CDR3, the DNA is TGTGCCAGCAGCTGGGGGGGCACACAGGGGGCTAGCACAGATACGCAGTATTTT. This sequence encodes CASSWGGTQGASTDTQYF.

This clonotype turned up a few times. The genes are TRBV10-3 and TRBJ2-5, with D perhaps TRBD1 (5 bases). Germline CDR1 is ENHRY and CDR2 is SYGVKD. This CDR3 region has 16 residues. V lost 7 bases to trimming and J lost 0 bases, with 18 bases between them. CDR3 region: CAIKSDKSPHQETQYF. In DNA, the CDR3 is TGTGCCATCAAGTCGGACAAGTCTCCACACCAAGAGACCCAGTACTTC.

The genes are TRBV7-6 and TRBJ2-3, with 8 bases matching TRBD1. The CDR3 runs to 16 residues. The germline V gene encodes CDR1 SGHVS and CDR2 FNYEAQ. J lost 4 bases, V lost 6 bases, and 12 bases had no gene match. CDR3 nucleotide sequence: TGTGCCAGCAGAGGAGACAGGGGAGTAAGTGCAGATACGCAGTATTTT. It specifies CASRGDRGVSADTQYF.

The chain carries TRBV6-1 and TRBJ2-7, with D maybe TRBD1 (5 bases). The V end was cut by 6 bases, the J end by 3 bases, with 15 bases between. The CDR3 consists of 14 residues. The germline gives CDR1 MNHNS, CDR2 SASEGT. The CDR3 nucleotides read TGTGCCAGCAGCCCGACTCGACAGAGCTACGAGCAGTACGTC. Its translation is CASSPTRQSYEQYV.

This clonotype was counted ten times or more. The gene calls are TRBV27 and TRBJ1-2; TRBD1 matches 9 bases. The CDR3 consists of 18 residues. The ends lost 0 bases at V and 5 bases at J; junction bases unmatched: 13. Germline V gene data show CDR1 as MNHEY and CDR2 as SMNVEV (reference sequence). In DNA form, the CDR3 reads TGTGCCAGCAGTTTATCGAATGGGGGGACAGGGATCGGTTATGGCTACACCTTC. Its protein is CASSLSNGGTGIGYGYTF.

The table lists this clonotype with a few counts. This chain uses TRBV11-3 with TRBJ1-1; D gene unclear. Trimming took off 1 base at V and 7 bases at J, with 10 bases between the two ends. Per the germline V gene, CDR1 is SGHNT and CDR2 is YENEEA. CDR3 length equals 13 residues. CDR3 DNA sequence: TGTGCCAGCAGCTTAGTCGGCGGAATTGAAGCTTTCTTT. Amino acids: CASSLVGGIEAFF.

V usage is TRBV4-3 and J usage is TRBJ2-7, with a possible D match to TRBD1 (5 bases). Germline-derived CDR1 and CDR2 are LGHNA and YSLEER. V was trimmed by 0 bases and J by 6 bases, leaving 21 bases between them. The CDR3 consists of 17 residues. DNA of the CDR3: TGCGCCAGCAGCCAAGATAACTCCCCTTGGGGCTTCATCGAGCAGTACGTC. It is translated as CASSQDNSPWGFIEQYV.

The gene calls are TRBV28 and TRBJ1-2; a weak D match, TRBD1 (5 bases). The CDR3 extends over 15 amino acids. The germline V and J ends were trimmed by 6 bases and 4 bases, with 18 bases remaining between them. The V gene's germline CDR1 is MDHEN and CDR2 SYDVKM. The CDR3 DNA reads TGTGCCAGCAGCCCTACCCAAACAGGAGGCTATGGCTACACCTTC. As protein: CASSPTQTGGYGYTF.

This clonotype appeared many times. The rearrangement links TRBV7-9 to TRBJ2-6; D might be TRBD2 (6 bases). CDR3 length: 15 residues. The V gene's germline CDR1 is SEHNR and CDR2 FQNEAQ (reference sequence). Trimming left V 5 bases short and J 1 base short, with 9 bases between. CDR3 in DNA: TGTGCCAGCAGCGGGGAGGAATCTGGGGCCAACGTCCTGACTTTC. Its protein product is CASSGEESGANVLTF.

The CDR3, as DNA: TGTGCCAGCAGTTCACAGGGGATGAGTGAGCAGTTCTTC. It is translated as CASSSQGMSEQFF. The genes are TRBV12-3 or TRBV12-4 and TRBJ2-1, with TRBD1 identical over 7 bases. The length of the CDR3 is 13 residues. V was clipped by 4 bases and J by 9 bases; unmatched bases: 6.

The V gene is TRBV12-5, the J gene TRBJ1-1; the D gene is possibly TRBD1 (6 bases). CDR1 and CDR2 from the germline V gene are LGHNT and FRNRAP. Deletions cut 6 bases from V and 2 bases from J, with 13 bases between. The CDR3 covers 14 residues. The CDR3 region is CASGVTGFNTEAFF. In DNA, the CDR3 is TGTGCTAGTGGGGTGACAGGTTTTAACACTGAAGCTTTCTTT.

Concerning this clonotype itself: Possible read error: a much larger clone is one base away. CDR3 amino acids: CASSPEHFYSNQPQHF. The CDR3 DNA follows: TGTGCCAGCAGCCCGGAACACTTTTATAGCAATCAGCCCCAGCATTTT. The gene calls are TRBV7-2 and TRBJ1-5; D gene ambiguous. The germline gives CDR1 SGHTA, CDR2 FQGNSA. CDR3 size: 16 residues. The V gene lost 5 bases and the J gene lost 0 bases, with 14 bases spanning the gap.

This chain links TRBV7-9 with TRBJ2-7; 9 nucleotides agree with TRBD1. Germline values: CDR1 SEHNR, CDR2 FQNEAQ (reference sequence). The V segment lost 1 base and the J segment 3 bases; nucleotides outside the gene matches: 10. The CDR3 runs 17 residues. CDR3 amino acids: CASSLGKSGQGDYEQYF. The CDR3 nucleotides are TGTGCCAGCAGCTTAGGCAAGTCGGGACAGGGTGACTACGAGCAGTACTTC.

The rearrangement links TRBV20-1 to TRBJ2-6; D ambiguous. The CDR3 totals 13 residues. CDR1 and CDR2 from the germline V gene are DFQATT and SNEGSKA (reference sequence). V was clipped by 0 bases and J by 4 bases, with 4 bases between them. CDR3 sequence reads: CSAREGGANVLTF. CDR3 bases: TGCAGTGCTAGAGAAGGAGGGGCCAACGTCCTGACTTTC.

The chain couples TRBV6-5 to TRBJ2-1, with 8 nucleotides matching TRBD2. Losses at the gene ends were 6 bases for V and 2 bases for J; bases not matched to a gene: 6. The CDR3 has 15 residues. Germline V CDR1 and CDR2: MNHEY, SVGAGI. For the CDR3, the DNA is TGTGCCAGCAGAGAGACTAGCGAAACCTACAATGAGCAGTTCTTC. Its protein is CASRETSETYNEQFF.

The V and J genes are TRBV6-6 and TRBJ1-3, with 7 bases lining up with TRBD1. J was trimmed by 8 bases and V by 2 bases; bases with no gene match: 18. Germline V gene lookup returns CDR1 MNHNY and CDR2 SVGAGI (reference sequence). The CDR3 runs to 18 residues. DNA for the CDR3: TGTGCCAGCAGTTACGGAAGGGGGCCGGAATCTAGTCAAGACACCATATATTTT. Protein product: CASSYGRGPESSQDTIYF.

The table lists this clonotype with many counts. The chain couples TRBV7-9 to TRBJ2-7, with D possibly TRBD2 on 6 matching bases. The CDR3 covers 16 residues. The germline V gene has CDR1 SEHNR and CDR2 FQNEAQ (reference sequence). V lost 8 bases to trimming and J lost 2 bases, with 22 bases between them. Written as DNA, the CDR3 is TGTGCCAGCGGGGCTTCGGAGGCGGGGCCACCCTACGAGCAGTACGTC. The encoded protein is CASGASEAGPPYEQYV.

The chain has TRBV7-9 and TRBJ1-1; the D gene is possibly TRBD1 (5 bases). V lost 5 bases and J lost 1, with 17 bases in between. CDR1 and CDR2 (germline): SEHNR, FQNEAQ (reference sequence). CDR3 size: 16 residues. This CDR3 is CASSPAWDGRNTEAFF. The CDR3 DNA reads as TGTGCCAGCAGCCCGGCCTGGGACGGAAGGAACACTGAAGCTTTCTTT.

This rearrangement joins TRBV11-3 to TRBJ2-3; 8 nucleotides align to TRBD1. This CDR3 region has 16 residues. Germline CDR1 is SGHNT and CDR2 is YENEEA. V shed 5 bases and J 6 bases; nucleotides not matched to a gene: 13. Here the CDR3 reads CASSRRTGSAADTQYF. CDR3 DNA: TGTGCCAGCAGCCGTCGGACAGGGAGCGCGGCTGATACGCAGTATTTT.